Listed here are 20 T cell receptor beta chains from one sample, sequenced in a study of control samples from healthy donors and cancer patients (dated by TCRdb to 2019 to 2021). The protocol used for the library was the immunoSEQ multiplex PCR assay. This immuneACCESS table, as held by TCRdb, lists in-frame sequences with V and J called but not all clones. Of the missing ones, under half trace to an unresolved V gene in checked studies; the others have no known cause. This sample has fewer than 110,000 clones in its table, and roughly 91% of those were observed once. About 20% of the sample comes from the top ten. The sequenced sample was PBMCs. Source of these receptors: a man between 60 and 75 years old with lung cancer.

A remark on this clone: Other DNA sequences from this sample encode an identical CDR3 as well. The chain is built from TRBV7-2 and TRBJ1-1, with no clear D. The CDR3 loop spans 13 amino acids. CDR1 and CDR2 (germline): SGHTA, FQGNSA. Trimming took 1 base from V and 1 from J, leaving 4 bases between them. The DNA of the CDR3 is TGTGCCAGCAGCTTAGTGGCGAACACTGAAGCTTTCTTT. Protein product: CASSLVANTEAFF.

The chain employs TRBV29-1 and TRBJ1-4; possible D gene TRBD1, 5 bases. Trimming removed 1 base at V and 10 bases at J, with 7 bases between. The germline gives CDR1 SQVTM, CDR2 ANQGSEA. The CDR3 spans 11 residues. The CDR3 nucleotides are TGCAGCGTTGAAGGGGGCGGAAAACTGTTTTTT. This encodes CSVEGGGKLFF.

The chain couples TRBV25-1 to TRBJ2-3; 7 bases are a match to TRBD2. This CDR3 contains 13 residues. The trim removed 8 bases at V and 3 bases at J, leaving 5 bases unmatched. Germline V lookup: CDR1 MGHDK, CDR2 SYGVNS. The CDR3 loop reads CASSPAGTDTQYF. In DNA, the CDR3 is TGTGCCAGCTCCCCAGCGGGGACAGATACGCAGTATTTT.

A word on this clone: Because the CDR3 is missing its conserved closing phenylalanine or tryptophan, this is likely a read error. The DNA is omitted, as the CDR3 cannot be located on it reliably, and the CDR3 follows TCRdb's listing. This chain joins TRBV6-1 and TRBJ1-4; the D call of TRBD1 is as the table states it, not checked on the DNA. Germline CDR1 is MNHNS and CDR2 is SASEGT. The CDR3 is 13 residues long, ends included. The CDR3 reads CASSEPLRDRVQV.

The chain employs TRBV6-6 and TRBJ1-1, with D perhaps matching TRBD1 (5 bases). From germline, CDR1 is MNHNY and CDR2 SVGAGI (reference sequence). V dropped 7 bases and J dropped 5 bases, with 14 bases sitting between them. This CDR3 is built from 13 residues. CDR3 amino acids: CASKTGDRTEAFF. CDR3 DNA: TGTGCCAGCAAGACGGGGGATAGGACTGAAGCTTTCTTT.

The gene calls are TRBV6-5 and TRBJ2-3, with D possibly being TRBD2 (6 bases). CDR3 length equals 15 residues. In germline, CDR1 is MNHEY, CDR2 SVGAGI. Between the trimmed V and J ends, which lost 6 bases and 7 bases, there was a span of 20 bases. CDR3 DNA sequence: TGTGCCAGCAGCTCGTTGGGACTCCACCTGAATACGCAGTATTTT. Its translation is CASSSLGLHLNTQYF.

This clone appeared a single time. V is TRBV11-2 and J is TRBJ1-2, with unresolved D. Trimming took 8 bases from V and 8 from J, leaving 9 bases between them. The germline CDR1 and CDR2 sequences are SGHAT and FQNNGV. The CDR3 runs 10 residues. CDR3 in amino acids: CASPYQGYTF. CDR3 DNA sequence: TGTGCCAGCCCGTATCAGGGCTACACCTTC. Complete variable domain (other parts from reference TRBV11-2 and TRBJ1-2): EAGVAQSPRYKIIEKRQSVAFWCNPISGHATLYWYQQILGQGPKLLIQFQNNGVVDDSQLPKDRFSAERLKGVDSTLKIQPAKLEDSAVYLCASPYQGYTFGSGTRLTVV.

The chain combines TRBV25-1 with TRBJ1-4, with a tentative D call TRBD1 (6 bases). Germline CDR1 is MGHDK and CDR2 is SYGVNS. V shed 7 bases and J shed 3 bases, with 6 bases lying between them. This CDR3 region has 12 residues. The CDR3 DNA is TGTGCCAGCAACAGGGCTAATGAAAAACTGTTTTTT. Translated: CASNRANEKLFF.

The CDR3: CASSPPSGSANTGELFF. CDR3 in DNA: TGTGCCAGCAGCCCCCCTAGCGGTTCCGCGAACACCGGGGAGCTGTTTTTT. This sequence joins TRBV7-9 and TRBJ2-2; TRBD2 matches 7 bases. J lost 0 bases, V lost 5 bases, and 9 bases had no gene match. CDR3 size: 17 residues. CDR1 SEHNR and CDR2 FQNEAQ come from the germline V gene (reference sequence).

The chain joins TRBV4-1 to TRBJ1-2, with D uncertain. Trimming removed 0 bases from V and 4 bases from J, with 18 bases in between. CDR1 is MGHRA, CDR2 YSYEKL, per germline. The CDR3 extends over 17 amino acids. The CDR3 DNA reads TGCGCCAGCAGCCAAGACGTCACATTAGGCACCCGCTATGGCTACACCTTC. Amino acids: CASSQDVTLGTRYGYTF.

This rearrangement joins TRBV14 to TRBJ1-4; no reliable D call. Germline CDR1 is SGHDN and CDR2 is FVKESK. The CDR3 runs to 13 residues. V dropped 4 bases and J dropped 4 bases, with 7 bases sitting between them. The CDR3 coding sequence is TGTGCCAGCAGCCGGGCCCATAATGAAAAACTGTTTTTT. Protein: CASSRAHNEKLFF. Full variable domain (remainder filled in from reference TRBV14 and TRBJ1-4): EAGVTQFPSHSVIEKGQTVTLRCDPISGHDNLYWYRRVMGKEIKFLLHFVKESKQDESGMPNNRFLAERTGGTYSTLKVQPAELEDSGVYFCASSRAHNEKLFFGSGTQLSVL.

The J gene is TRBJ2-1, the V gene TRBV10-3, with D possibly being TRBD2 (6 bases). The CDR3 length is 11 residues. V lost 8 bases, J lost 8 bases, and 10 bases lay in between. CDR1 and CDR2 from the germline V gene are ENHRY and SYGVKD. The CDR3 sequence is CAIQWGDEQFF. For the CDR3, the DNA is TGTGCCATCCAATGGGGGGATGAGCAGTTCTTC.

The chain carries TRBV30 and TRBJ2-4; no definite D call. This CDR3 has 12 residues. V was pared by 2 bases and J by 5 bases, with 7 bases between. Germline values: CDR1 GTSNPN, CDR2 SVGIG (reference sequence). DNA for the CDR3: TGTGCCTGGAGTATAGTTCAAAACATTCAGTACTTC. Amino acid sequence: CAWSIVQNIQYF.

V and J are TRBV29-1 and TRBJ1-1; D gene unclear. The length of the CDR3 is 12 residues. The V gene's germline CDR1 is SQVTM and CDR2 ANQGSEA. Trimming took off 5 bases at V and 3 bases at J, with 10 bases between the two ends. Here the CDR3 DNA reads TGCAGCGTTTATCGGGCCGACACTGAAGCTTTCTTT. It codes for CSVYRADTEAFF.

The sample holds one count of this clone. The J gene is TRBJ2-5, the V gene TRBV10-3, with no clear D. This CDR3 comprises 13 residues. The germline V and J ends were trimmed by 3 bases and 0 bases, with 5 bases remaining between them. Germline CDR1 ENHRY, CDR2 SYGVKD. CDR3 residues: CAISESNQETQYF. In DNA, the CDR3 is TGTGCCATCAGTGAAAGTAACCAAGAGACCCAGTACTTC.

The V and J genes are TRBV18 and TRBJ2-7; no definite D call. This CDR3 contains 13 residues. V lost 2 bases, J lost 5 bases, and 10 bases lay in between. The germline V gene encodes CDR1 KGHSH and CDR2 LQKENI. CDR3 region: CASSPNTLDEQYV. The CDR3, as DNA: TGTGCCAGCTCACCAAACACCCTCGACGAGCAGTACGTC.

This chain uses TRBV3-1 (or the pseudogene TRBV3-2) with TRBJ2-5; D gene unclear. From germline, CDR1 is LGHDT and CDR2 YNNKEL (reference sequence). V lost 1 base to trimming and J lost 7 bases, with 13 bases between them. This CDR3 has 14 amino acids. CDR3 sequence: CASSQGGSLGTQYF. The CDR3 DNA reads TGTGCCAGCAGCCAAGGGGGTAGCTTAGGGACCCAGTACTTC.

This clone showed up just a few times. Other DNA sequences in the sample encode the same CDR3. V and J are TRBV7-9 and TRBJ1-1; TRBD1 agrees at 8 bases. Germline loops: CDR1 SEHNR, CDR2 FQNEAQ (reference sequence). This CDR3 region has 13 residues. V gave up 4 bases and J gave up 5 bases; unmatched junction bases: 3. The CDR3 region is CASSSQGGTEAFF. CDR3 coding DNA: TGTGCCAGCAGCTCACAGGGGGGGACTGAAGCTTTCTTT.

This clone showed up just once. The chain uses TRBV5-1 and TRBJ2-3; D gene uncertain. This CDR3 spans 15 amino acids. Germline CDR1 reads SGHRS; CDR2 reads YFSETQ. The V end was cut by 2 bases, the J end by 1 base, with 11 bases between. The CDR3 DNA follows: TGCGCCAGCAGCTTAGAGGACCAACGCACAGATACGCAGTATTTT. It encodes CASSLEDQRTDTQYF.

The chain employs TRBV2 and TRBJ2-4; 9 bases map to TRBD1. The CDR3 has 14 amino acids. V lost 5 bases, J lost 3 bases, and 2 bases stayed unmatched. CDR1 is SNHLY, CDR2 FYNNEI, per germline. The CDR3, as DNA: TGTGCCAGCAGTAGGACAGGGGACAAAAACATTCAGTACTTC. Its protein product is CASSRTGDKNIQYF.